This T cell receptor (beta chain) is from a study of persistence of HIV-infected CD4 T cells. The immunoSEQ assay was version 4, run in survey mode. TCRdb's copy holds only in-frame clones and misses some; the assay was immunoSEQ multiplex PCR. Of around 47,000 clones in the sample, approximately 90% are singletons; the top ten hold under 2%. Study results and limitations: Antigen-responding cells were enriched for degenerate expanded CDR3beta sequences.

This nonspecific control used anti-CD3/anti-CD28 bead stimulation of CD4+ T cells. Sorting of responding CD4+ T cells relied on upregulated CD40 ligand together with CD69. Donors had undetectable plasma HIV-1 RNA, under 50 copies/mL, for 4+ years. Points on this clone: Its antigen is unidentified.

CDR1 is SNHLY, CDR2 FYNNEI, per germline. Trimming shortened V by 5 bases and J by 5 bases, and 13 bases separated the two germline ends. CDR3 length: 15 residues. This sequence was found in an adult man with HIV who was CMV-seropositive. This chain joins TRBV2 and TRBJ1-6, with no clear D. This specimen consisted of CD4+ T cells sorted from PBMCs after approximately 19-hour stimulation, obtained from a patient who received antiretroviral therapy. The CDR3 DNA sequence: TGTGCCAGCAGTCCGAGGTACCCGGATAATTCACCCCTCCACTTT. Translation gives CASSPRYPDNSPLHF.